The source of this T cell receptor beta chain is a study of blood T cell repertoires in COVID-19. Overall study context: PBMCs, B-cell-depleted T cells, or T cells provided the cDNA or gDNA that made up the material.

Participants spanned ages about 18 to 89 years and resided in over 20 US areas. CDR3 size: 15 residues. Looked up from germline, CDR1 is MDHEN and CDR2 is SYDVKM. Trimming took off 2 bases at V and 0 bases at J, with 11 bases between the two ends. This clone turned up a few times. Methods used by the authors: Amplifying reference gene primers gave estimates of nucleated cell counts. Some clones are missing from TCRdb's copy, which holds only in-frame ones; the method was immunoSEQ multiplex PCR. The V and J calls and clone size are taken from that table; D and trimming were inferred from the DNA. The sample comprises hundreds of thousands of clones, around 88% of which are singletons, and over 6% rests with the top ten.

The sample comprised PBMCs or T cells enriched from blood (not recorded which). The sequence was obtained from a woman between 35 and 50 years old who had recovered from COVID-19. The V gene is TRBV28, the J gene TRBJ2-7, with D tentatively TRBD2 (6 bases). In DNA, the CDR3 is TGTGCCAGCAGTTTAGCCAGCGGGTCCTCCTACGAGCAGTACTTC. Its translation is CASSLASGSSYEQYF.